This T cell receptor (beta chain) was profiled in a study of persistence of HIV-infected CD4 T cells. Study outcomes and limitations: TCR analyses could not target the rare provirus-carrying CMV-responding cells.

This was the immunoSEQ version 4 assay in survey mode. The assay was immunoSEQ multiplex PCR, and TCRdb's table has in-frame clones only and misses some. The profile shows 35,000 to 45,000 clones, over 65% of them singletons. Overlapping HIV-1 Gag 15-mer peptides at approximately 0.96 ug per peptide per mL were used. Memory cells lacking CD40L and CD69 with high CD45RO were sorted. V dropped 0 bases and J dropped 3; count of bases not matched to a gene: 12. CDR1 LGHDT and CDR2 YNNKEL come from the germline V gene (reference sequence). The CDR3 spans 20 residues. This clone was detected once. Its matching antigen is unknown.

The TCR comes from an adult with HIV. The donor label of this sample is uncertain. The material sequenced was cultured CD4+ T cells from PBMCs, taken from a patient who received antiretroviral therapy. The gene calls are TRBV3-1 (or the pseudogene TRBV3-2) and TRBJ2-7, with 15 bases matching TRBD2. Written as DNA, the CDR3 is TGTGCCAGCAGCCAAGATGCCCGGACTAGCGGGGGGGCCGGGAACTACGAGCAGTACTTC. This translates into CASSQDARTSGGAGNYEQYF.